This passage covers 14 T cell receptor beta chains from one sample sequenced in a study of tumor-infiltrating lymphocytes in primary liver carcinoma. With a constant-region primer, TCR beta cDNA was made from around 530 ng of total RNA. Generation of the TCR beta libraries relied on three nested multiplex PCR rounds using slightly modified ARM-PCR. Running 10 cycles apiece, the first two PCR rounds relied on TRBV1-TRBV30 forward primers together with a C-beta reverse primer. MiXCR was run by TCRdb on the multiplex PCR reads, yielding one entry per CDR3 protein. This sample has about 20,000 distinct CDR3 sequences, with roughly 72% found just once. Scientists recovered RNA and DNA together from about 21-30 mg of unsorted bulk tissue. Sequenced input: liver tumor tissue from sampling region 1. Subset defined: tumor region T1, superior pole. Receptors originate from a man between 35 and 55 years old with primary liver carcinoma and hepatitis B virus infection.

On this clonotype: The junction and the germline gene differ at one end; a read error may be behind it. The rearrangement uses TRBV11-2 and TRBJ2-1; TRBD2 matches at 11 bases. CDR1 and CDR2 from the germline V gene are SGHAT and FQNNGV. The CDR3 totals 20 residues. DNA for the CDR3: TGTGCCACCAGCTTAGGGCAGCTATTAGCGGGAGGGTGCGCCTACAATGAACAGTTCTTC. Translating it yields CATSLGQLLAGGCAYNEQFF.

Of note for this clonotype: A read error may produce the germline difference seen at one junction end. This rearrangement joins TRBV30 to TRBJ2-1, with D tentatively TRBD2 (5 bases). CDR3 length equals 13 residues. The germline V gene encodes CDR1 GTSNPN and CDR2 SVGIG (reference sequence). CDR3 region: CARTPATYNDQFF. CDR3 nucleotides: TGTGCCCGGACTCCAGCGACTTACAATGATCAGTTCTTC.

The J gene is TRBJ2-7, the V gene TRBV11-2; D not certain. The CDR3 totals 15 residues. V lost 0 bases and J 10 bases, leaving 19 bases between the germline ends. Germline V gives CDR1 SGHAT, CDR2 FQNNGV. Here the CDR3 DNA reads TGTGCCAGCAGCTTAGATCCTTGCCAACAGCTGAATCAGTACTTC. This sequence encodes CASSLDPCQQLNQYF.

This clonotype was detected many times. J is TRBJ1-2 and V is TRBV6-1; TRBD1 agrees at 8 bases. There are 15 residues in the CDR3. Germline lookup yields CDR1 MNHNS and CDR2 SASEGT. V shed 6 bases, J shed 7 bases, and the junction held 13 bases outside the gene matches. CDR3 region: CASSVLETGVGGYTF. CDR3 coding DNA: TGTGCCAGCAGCGTATTGGAGACAGGGGTCGGTGGCTACACCTTC.

The chain carries TRBV12-3 or TRBV12-4 and TRBJ2-7; 8 nucleotides agree with TRBD1. The length of the CDR3 is 15 residues. Losses at the gene ends were 5 bases for V and 4 bases for J; bases not matched to a gene: 10. For the CDR3, the DNA is TGTGCCAGCAGTATCAGGGCAGGGGGCCCATACGAGCAGTACTTC. Residues: CASSIRAGGPYEQYF.

CDR3 protein: CASSFQGMNTEAFF. For the CDR3, the DNA is TGTGCCAGCAGTTTCCAGGGGATGAACACTGAAGCTTTCTTT. The gene calls are TRBV12-3 or TRBV12-4 and TRBJ1-1; possibly TRBD1 for D (6 bases). The CDR3 covers 14 residues. V was trimmed by 3 bases and J by 0 bases, leaving 8 bases between them.

Regarding this clonotype: One end of the junction does not line up with germline, which may come from a read error. The gene calls are TRBV6-5 and TRBJ2-7, with 7 nucleotides matching TRBD2. Per germline, CDR1 MNHEY and CDR2 SVGAGI. This CDR3 contains 13 residues. In nucleotides, the CDR3 is TGTGTCAGCAGTTACTCGGGGGGTGACGAACAGTACTTC. Amino acids: CVSSYSGGDEQYF.

Worth noting for this clonotype: Mismatch with germline at one junction end may stem from a read error. J is TRBJ2-6 and V is TRBV7-8; TRBD2 is a possible D gene (5 bases). The CDR3 consists of 16 residues. Germline values: CDR1 SGHVS, CDR2 FQNEAQ. The DNA of the CDR3 is TGTGCAAGCAGCATCCTCGTCGGGGTTGGGGTCAACGTCCTGACTTTC. This translates into CASSILVGVGVNVLTF.

Regarding this clonotype: Germline and junction disagree at one end, which may indicate a read error. The chain joins TRBV28 to TRBJ2-7; D is ambiguous. The DNA matches TRBJ2-1 better at its end, which makes the J call doubtful. In germline, CDR1 is MDHEN, CDR2 SYDVKM. This CDR3 is built from 14 residues. The CDR3 region is CDSSLFAWDGEQFF. CDR3 DNA sequence: TGTGACAGCAGTTTATTCGCTTGGGATGGAGAGCAGTTCTTC.

As to this clonotype: With a much larger clone just one base away, this may be a read error. V gene TRBV7-8 combines with J gene TRBJ1-6; no definite D call. CDR1 is SGHVS and CDR2 is FQNEAQ in the germline V gene. The CDR3 length is 14 residues. DNA of the CDR3: TGTACCAGCTGCTCGAACACCGGTGATTCACCCCTCCACTTT. This encodes CTSCSNTGDSPLHF.

This clonotype appeared many times. A much larger clone lies one base from this, so it may be a read error. V is TRBV5-1 and J is TRBJ2-1; a weak D match, TRBD2 (7 bases). This CDR3 is 15 amino acids long. Trimming cost V 4 bases and J 8 bases, with 19 bases left between them. Germline loops: CDR1 SGHRS, CDR2 YFSETQ. The DNA of the CDR3 is TGCGCCAGCAGCGCTTCGAGGGGGGGCTGGGATGAGCAGTTCTTC. It codes for CASSASRGGWDEQFF.

To note about this clonotype: In this CDR3 the conserved last residue, phenylalanine or tryptophan, is missing, so a read error is likely. The V gene is TRBV11-2, the J gene TRBJ2-3; D is unclear. Germline V gene sequence: CDR1 SGHAT, CDR2 FQNNGV. The CDR3 runs to 16 residues. CDR3 in DNA: TGTGCCAGCAACCGACAACCCATCAACCCCACAGATACACAGTATCTT. Translation: CASNRQPINPTDTQYL.

Only a few counts were recorded for this clonotype. One junction end disagrees with the germline gene, perhaps due to a read error. V is TRBV4-1 and J is TRBJ2-3; tentatively, D is TRBD1 or TRBD2 (6 bases each). The CDR3 is 14 amino acids. The V gene's germline CDR1 is MGHRA and CDR2 YSYEKL. The CDR3 DNA follows: TGCGCCCGCAGCCAAGTCACAAGGGGGGATATGCAGTATTTT. This sequence encodes CARSQVTRGDMQYF.

This clonotype was seen once. This may come from a read error, since a much larger clone is one base off. This chain links TRBV28 with TRBJ1-5; a weak D match, TRBD1 (6 bases). Per the germline V gene, CDR1 is MDHEN and CDR2 is SYDVKM. This CDR3 contains 12 residues. Trimming cost V 5 bases and J 12 bases, with 14 bases left between them. CDR3 region: CASSVSETGQHF. The CDR3 DNA sequence: TGTGCCAGCAGTGTCTCCGAGACAGGCCAGCATTTT.